This passage covers 19 T cell receptor beta chains from one sample sequenced in a study of blood T cells in healthy people across ages. Then a second PCR, running roughly 6 to 12 cycles, was carried out with a sample-barcoded 5' primer and a J-beta primer mix. In TCRdb, the 5' RACE reads were re-called with MiXCR into one record per CDR3 protein. The sample shows 750,000 to 950,000 distinct CDR3 sequences, approximately 55% of them seen only once. The sample consisted of blood. These TCRs come from a man older than 75 in good health.

The chain joins TRBV2 to TRBJ2-5; D is perhaps TRBD2 (5 bases). CDR3 length equals 16 residues. V lost 8 bases to trimming and J lost 1 base, with 20 bases between them. The V gene's germline CDR1 is SNHLY and CDR2 FYNNEI. CDR3 nucleotide sequence: TGTGCCAGCCTAGAGGGTCTCGCATGGTTCCAAGAGACCCAGTACTTC. Translating gives CASLEGLAWFQETQYF.

This sequence joins TRBV9 and TRBJ2-2; 7 bases are shared with TRBD1. The trim removed 3 bases at V and 5 bases at J, leaving 10 bases unmatched. This CDR3 has 16 residues. The germline gives CDR1 SGDLS, CDR2 YYNGEE. The CDR3 coding sequence is TGTGCCAGCAGCGCCAGGACAGGCCAGAGGACCGGGGAGCTGTTTTTT. Protein sequence: CASSARTGQRTGELFF.

This clonotype was detected a few times. CDR3 nucleotide sequence: TGCAGTGCAAACCCTCTCCAGGGATGGGAGCAGTACTTC. This codes for CSANPLQGWEQYF. The chain employs TRBV20-1 and TRBJ2-7; the D gene is possibly TRBD1 (5 bases). V was cut by 6 bases and J by 7 bases, with 19 bases left in between. The CDR3 length is 13 residues. Germline CDR1 and CDR2: DFQATT and SNEGSKA (reference sequence).

This clonotype occurred a few times. The gene calls are TRBV7-9 and TRBJ2-6; D remains unclear. Germline CDR1 is SEHNR and CDR2 is FQNEAQ (reference sequence). This CDR3 has 16 amino acids. The V end was cut by 5 bases, the J end by 0 bases, with 11 bases between. This CDR3 is CASSQQRTSGANVLTF. DNA of the CDR3: TGTGCCAGCAGCCAACAGAGGACCTCTGGGGCCAACGTCCTGACTTTC.

This rearrangement joins TRBV29-1 to TRBJ2-5; TRBD2 matches at 12 bases. CDR3 length: 16 residues. The germline V gene has CDR1 SQVTM and CDR2 ANQGSEA. Trimming at V came to 5 bases and at J to 4 bases, leaving 11 bases not matched to a gene. CDR3 sequence: CSVPTSGRLLGETQYF. The CDR3 nucleotides read TGCAGCGTTCCCACTAGCGGGAGGCTCCTCGGAGAGACCCAGTACTTC.

This clonotype was observed a handful of times. This chain links TRBV27 with TRBJ2-7; 9 bases match TRBD2. CDR1 is MNHEY, CDR2 SMNVEV, per germline (reference sequence). V was pared by 8 bases and J by 4 bases, with 6 bases of the junction left unmatched. The CDR3 is 13 amino acids. CDR3 sequence: CASRSRGGYEQYF. The CDR3 bases are TGTGCCAGCCGGTCGCGGGGGGGATACGAGCAGTACTTC.

The chain links TRBV12-3 or TRBV12-4 to TRBJ2-1; no definite D call. V was pared by 5 bases and J by 4 bases, with 9 bases between. The CDR3 is made up of 13 amino acids. The DNA for the CDR3 is TGTGCCAGCAGTAAAGGACGGTACAATGAGCAGTTCTTC. It encodes CASSKGRYNEQFF.

The chain carries TRBV6-5 and TRBJ2-1; TRBD2 agrees at 8 bases. The CDR3 extends over 11 amino acids. The germline V gene encodes CDR1 MNHEY and CDR2 SVGAGI. J was trimmed by 15 bases and V by 6 bases; bases with no gene match: 7. As DNA, the CDR3 is TGTGCCAGCAGCACCGGGACTAGTTTGTTCTTC. This sequence encodes CASSTGTSLFF.

A remark on this clonotype: Sequence at one end of the junction differs from germline and may be a read error. The V call is TRBV20-1, the J call TRBJ1-6; tentatively, D is TRBD1 (5 bases). Germline V gene data show CDR1 as DFQATT and CDR2 as SNEGSKA (reference sequence). This CDR3 has 14 residues. DNA for the CDR3: TGCAGTGCAAGGAGGGGTACAGATAATTCACCCCTTCACTTT. It codes for CSARRGTDNSPLHF.

Of note for this clonotype: The junction departs from germline at one end; a sequencing error may be responsible. The chain employs TRBV12-3 or TRBV12-4 and TRBJ2-7; D might be TRBD1 or TRBD2, each matching 5 bases. CDR3 length equals 15 residues. DNA for the CDR3: TGTGCCAGCAGCTTAGGGGCTAGCAGGAGCTACGAGCAGTACTTC. Amino acid sequence: CASSLGASRSYEQYF.

The chain couples TRBV25-1 to TRBJ1-5; D call uncertain. CDR1 is MGHDK and CDR2 is SYGVNS in the germline V gene. This CDR3 is 16 amino acids long. V was trimmed by 1 base and J by 4 bases, leaving 14 bases between them. This CDR3 reads CASSESGLGRNQPQHF. CDR3 nucleotides: TGTGCCAGCAGTGAATCAGGTTTGGGCAGGAATCAGCCCCAGCATTTT.

The V and J genes are TRBV25-1 and TRBJ2-1; weak D call: TRBD2 (5 bases). CDR1 MGHDK and CDR2 SYGVNS come from the germline V gene. V shed 4 bases and J shed 7 bases, with 11 bases lying between them. The CDR3 contains 13 residues. For the CDR3, the DNA is TGTGCCAGCAGTGGGGTTGGAGGTAATGAGCAGTTCTTC. Translated, it gives CASSGVGGNEQFF.

V usage is TRBV20-1 and J usage is TRBJ2-4; D is ambiguous. The end of the DNA is better explained by TRBJ2-7, so the J call may be wrong. Germline V gene sequence: CDR1 DFQATT, CDR2 SNEGSKA (reference sequence). The CDR3 runs 15 residues. The DNA for the CDR3 is TGCAGTGCTAGAGACGTGACACAGCCCTCCTACGAGCAGTACTTC. Translating gives CSARDVTQPSYEQYF.

The CDR3 DNA is TGCAGCGTTAAGGGGGGGTTTGGGAACACTGAAGCTTTCTTT. It translates to CSVKGGFGNTEAFF. The gene calls are TRBV29-1 and TRBJ1-1; D might be TRBD1 (6 bases). Trimming took off 5 bases at V and 1 base at J, with 14 bases between the two ends. The germline V gene has CDR1 SQVTM and CDR2 ANQGSEA. The CDR3 is 14 amino acids.

CDR3 bases: TGCGCCGTTCCGAACACTGAAGCTTTCTTT. It codes for CAVPNTEAFF. The chain is built from TRBV5-1 and TRBJ1-1; D uncertain. V was clipped by 10 bases and J by 1 base, with 5 bases between them. There are 10 residues in the CDR3. Per germline, CDR1 SGHRS and CDR2 YFSETQ.

The chain is built from TRBV29-1 and TRBJ2-3; no reliable D call. The V gene lost 4 bases and the J gene lost 0 bases, with 5 bases spanning the gap. Germline V gene data show CDR1 as SQVTM and CDR2 as ANQGSEA. The CDR3 is 12 amino acids. Here the CDR3 reads CSVALSTDTQYF. CDR3 coding DNA: TGCAGCGTTGCCCTTAGCACAGATACGCAGTATTTT.

This clonotype was detected a few times. This chain's CDR3 is CASSTSAGHQETQYF. Written as DNA, the CDR3 is TGTGCCAGCAGCACCTCAGCGGGCCACCAAGAGACCCAGTACTTC. The genes are TRBV11-2 and TRBJ2-5; weak D call: TRBD2 (6 bases). Trimming took off 5 bases at V and 0 bases at J, with 13 bases between the two ends. Germline V gene sequence: CDR1 SGHAT, CDR2 FQNNGV. This CDR3 region has 15 residues. Full variable domain (missing parts from reference TRBV11-2 and TRBJ2-5): EAGVAQSPRYKIIEKRQSVAFWCNPISGHATLYWYQQILGQGPKLLIQFQNNGVVDDSQLPKDRFSAERLKGVDSTLKIQPAKLEDSAVYLCASSTSAGHQETQYFGPGTRLLVL.

V is TRBV7-3 and J is TRBJ2-1, with 8 bases that match TRBD2. CDR3 length: 16 residues. CDR1 and CDR2 (germline): SGHTA, FQGTGA. The J segment lost 4 bases and the V segment lost 0 bases, leaving 5 bases of the junction unmatched. The CDR3 DNA reads TGTGCCAGCAGCTTAACTGGAGCGGGAGTGTACAATGAGCAGTTCTTC. The encoded protein is CASSLTGAGVYNEQFF.

This clonotype has more than one count but fewer than ten. The J gene is TRBJ2-5, the V gene TRBV3-1; D is unresolved. The germline CDR1 and CDR2 sequences are LGHDT and YNNKEL (reference sequence). The V end lost 2 bases, the J end lost 4 bases, and 5 bases lay between the germline ends. The CDR3 is made up of 12 amino acids. CDR3: CASSQFSETQYF. For the CDR3, the DNA is TGTGCCAGCAGCCAATTTTCAGAGACCCAGTACTTC.